One and the same sample provided the 27 T cell receptor beta chains below, sequenced in a study of blood T cell repertoires in COVID-19. The repertoire was sequenced with immunoSEQ multiplex PCR; TCRdb's copy has only in-frame clones and lacks some. The sample shows tens of thousands of clones, 70% to 90% of them seen only once. The sample comprised peripheral blood. The receptors here all came from a woman aged 70 to 79 with acute or convalescent COVID-19.

The genes are TRBV5-6 and TRBJ1-2; D might be TRBD1 (6 bases). V lost 4 bases and J 5 bases, leaving 24 bases between the germline ends. The germline V gene encodes CDR1 SGHDT and CDR2 YYEEEE. The CDR3 is 17 amino acids. The CDR3 is CASSADGLSGAYYGYTF. CDR3 coding DNA: TGTGCCAGCAGCGCGGACGGACTTTCAGGGGCCTATTATGGCTACACCTTC.

This sequence joins TRBV10-2 and TRBJ2-1, with 10 positions matching TRBD2. The V segment lost 7 bases and the J segment 3 bases; nucleotides outside the gene matches: 3. CDR3 length equals 14 residues. Germline CDR1 and CDR2: WSHSY and SAAADI. CDR3 in DNA: TGCGCCAGCACCGCTAGCGGGAGCTACAATGAGCAGTTCTTC. Its protein is CASTASGSYNEQFF.

V gene TRBV6-5 combines with J gene TRBJ2-1; 13 positions match TRBD2. Per germline, CDR1 MNHEY and CDR2 SVGAGI. There are 15 residues in the CDR3. Trimming removed 6 bases from V and 9 bases from J; junction bases left unmatched: 8. The CDR3 DNA follows: TGTGCCAGCAGCCCAACTAGCGGGGGGGCCAGTGAGCAGTTCTTC. As protein: CASSPTSGGASEQFF.

The chain employs TRBV5-6 and TRBJ2-5; D is unclear. CDR1 SGHDT and CDR2 YYEEEE come from the germline V gene. The CDR3 has 14 residues. V dropped 1 base and J dropped 2 bases, with 9 bases sitting between them. Here the CDR3 DNA reads TGTGCCAGCAGCTTGTTTTACAGTCAAGAGACCCAGTACTTC. This sequence encodes CASSLFYSQETQYF.

The chain couples TRBV30 to TRBJ1-5; D call uncertain. Germline CDR1 reads GTSNPN; CDR2 reads SVGIG (reference sequence). Trimming stripped 2 bases from V and 7 bases from J, with 15 bases between. The CDR3 sequence is 14 residues long. The CDR3: CAWSPGGRGQPQHF. DNA for the CDR3: TGTGCCTGGAGTCCCGGAGGTCGTGGACAGCCCCAGCATTTT.

The rearrangement uses TRBV23-1 and TRBJ1-2, with D possibly matching TRBD1 (6 bases). TRBV23-1 is assigned to the ORF class and has an uncertain function. Trimming removed 3 bases from V and 4 bases from J, with 18 bases in between. The CDR3 totals 16 residues. The CDR3 reads CASSHKQGSRFYGYTF. The CDR3, as DNA: TGCGCCAGCAGTCATAAACAGGGATCCCGATTCTATGGCTACACCTTC.

The V call is TRBV11-2, the J call TRBJ2-4, with 8 bases aligning to TRBD2. This CDR3 contains 13 residues. V shed 0 bases and J 14 bases; nucleotides not matched to a gene: 6. Per germline, CDR1 SGHAT and CDR2 FQNNGV. CDR3 region: CASSLDRYGGEYF. The CDR3 DNA reads TGTGCCAGCAGCTTAGATCGGTACGGGGGGGAGTACTTC.

The chain links TRBV5-4 to TRBJ2-7; TRBD1 agrees at 7 bases. The CDR3 sequence is 14 residues long. V trimming: 2 bases; J trimming: 0 bases; junction bases outside the gene matches: 2. Germline CDR1 is SGHNT and CDR2 is YYREEE (reference sequence). CDR3 sequence: CASSLGTDSYEQYF. In DNA, the CDR3 is TGTGCCAGCAGCTTAGGGACAGACTCCTACGAGCAGTACTTC.

The chain employs TRBV6-5 and TRBJ1-2; no reliable D call. Germline CDR1 MNHEY, CDR2 SVGAGI. The CDR3 length is 11 residues. Deletions cut 10 bases from V and 3 bases from J, with 9 bases between. The CDR3 here is CATRVDYGYTF. The CDR3 DNA reads TGTGCCACCCGGGTTGACTATGGCTACACCTTC.

This chain uses TRBV6-5 with TRBJ2-3; D is unresolved. The CDR3 sequence is 14 residues long. Germline values: CDR1 MNHEY, CDR2 SVGAGI. V dropped 0 bases and J dropped 4 bases, with 8 bases sitting between them. Written as DNA, the CDR3 is TGTGCCAGCAGTTACTCGATCAGCGCAGATACGCAGTATTTT. Translating it yields CASSYSISADTQYF.

J is TRBJ2-5 and V is TRBV19, with 12 nucleotides matching TRBD2. Unmatched junction bases numbered 7, after V lost 3 bases and J lost 5 bases. This CDR3 has 16 residues. Looked up from germline, CDR1 is LNHDA and CDR2 is SQIVND (reference sequence). The CDR3 coding sequence is TGTGCCAGTAGTATGAGACTAGCGGGAGTAGGTGAGACCCAGTACTTC. This encodes CASSMRLAGVGETQYF. Looking up the rest from reference TRBV19 and TRBJ2-5 gives the full variable domain: DGGITQSPKYLFRKEGQNVTLSCEQNLNHDAMYWYRQDPGQGLRLIYYSQIVNDFQKGDIAEGYSVSREKKESFPLTVTSAQKNPTAFYLCASSMRLAGVGETQYFGPGTRLLVL.

The chain carries TRBV25-1 and TRBJ1-6; a possible D gene is TRBD1 (6 bases). The CDR3 runs 17 residues. V was cut by 5 bases and J by 1 base, with 15 bases left in between. Germline V gene lookup returns CDR1 MGHDK and CDR2 SYGVNS. The CDR3 region has the DNA TGTGCCAGCAGTCCCCAGGGGTTGGGTTCCTATAATTCACCCCTCCACTTT. Protein product: CASSPQGLGSYNSPLHF.

The chain employs TRBV7-9 and TRBJ2-2, with TRBD1 identical over 7 bases. The CDR3 is 16 residues long. V shed 0 bases and J 0 bases; nucleotides not matched to a gene: 1. The germline gives CDR1 SEHNR, CDR2 FQNEAQ (reference sequence). The CDR3, as DNA: TGTGCCAGCAGCTTAGCAGGGGGCCCGAACACCGGGGAGCTGTTTTTT. This gives the protein CASSLAGGPNTGELFF.

V and J are TRBV9 and TRBJ1-2; 10 nucleotides align to TRBD1. The CDR3 sequence is 16 residues long. From germline, CDR1 is SGDLS and CDR2 YYNGEE. With V trimmed by 0 bases and J by 8 bases, 10 bases remained unmatched. The CDR3 bases are TGTGCCAGCAGCGTAGAGCCGACCGGGACAGGGGACGGCTACACCTTC. Its protein product is CASSVEPTGTGDGYTF.

This chain joins TRBV20-1 and TRBJ2-7; 10 bases map to TRBD1. The V and J ends lost 3 bases and 6 bases, in that order; junction bases with no gene match: 5. Germline V gene sequence: CDR1 DFQATT, CDR2 SNEGSKA (reference sequence). The CDR3 totals 13 residues. The CDR3 DNA is TGCAGTGCTAGTAGGGACAGGGGTAGCGAGCAGTACTTC. As protein: CSASRDRGSEQYF.

The DNA for the CDR3 is TGTGCCAGCAGGCTCGGGACAGGGAATTACGAGCAGTACTTC. Residues: CASRLGTGNYEQYF. The chain carries TRBV28 and TRBJ2-7, with 9 bases fitting TRBD1. Looked up from germline, CDR1 is MDHEN and CDR2 is SYDVKM. The V and J ends lost 6 bases and 4 bases, in that order; junction bases with no gene match: 7. This CDR3 is built from 14 residues.

The V call is TRBV2, the J call TRBJ1-1, with a tentative D call TRBD1 (6 bases). The CDR3 has 10 residues. The V gene lost 4 bases and the J gene lost 14 bases, with 11 bases spanning the gap. Germline lookup yields CDR1 SNHLY and CDR2 FYNNEI. CDR3 in amino acids: CASSGDKGFF. The CDR3 region has the DNA TGTGCCAGCAGTGGGGACAAGGGCTTCTTT.

The CDR3 nucleotides read TGTGCCAGCTCCTTCGGACAGCCGAACACTGAAGCTTTCTTT. It specifies CASSFGQPNTEAFF. This chain links TRBV18 with TRBJ1-1; D perhaps matches TRBD1 (6 bases). CDR1 is KGHSH and CDR2 is LQKENI in the germline V gene. The length of the CDR3 is 14 residues. The germline V and J ends were trimmed by 6 bases and 1 base, with 12 bases remaining between them.

V gene TRBV2 combines with J gene TRBJ1-5; 7 bases match TRBD1. With 7 bases clipped from V and 6 bases from J, the junction kept 18 bases outside the gene matches. Looked up from germline, CDR1 is SNHLY and CDR2 is FYNNEI. This CDR3 is built from 17 residues. This chain's CDR3 is CASTQSGVERGRQPQHF. CDR3 nucleotide sequence: TGTGCCAGCACTCAGAGCGGAGTAGAAAGGGGGCGTCAGCCCCAGCATTTT.

The table lists this clone with a few counts. The rearrangement joins TRBV2 to TRBJ1-5, with D possibly being TRBD1 (6 bases). The CDR3 has 13 amino acids. Germline CDR1 SNHLY, CDR2 FYNNEI. Deletions cut 4 bases from V and 6 bases from J, with 10 bases between. The CDR3 reads CASSVQGGQPQHF. CDR3 bases: TGTGCCAGCAGTGTACAGGGCGGTCAGCCCCAGCATTTT.

There are a few counts of this clone. This chain uses TRBV7-8 with TRBJ1-2, with D possibly TRBD1 on 5 matching bases. The CDR3 is 14 residues long. V gave up 5 bases and J gave up 8 bases, with 18 bases separating them. Germline CDR1 and CDR2: SGHVS and FQNEAQ. As DNA, the CDR3 is TGTGCCAGCAGCCTACGGGGGGGAAGAAACGGCTACACCTTC. Protein: CASSLRGGRNGYTF.

This chain connects TRBV10-2 to TRBJ1-2, with no clear D. This CDR3 contains 13 residues. The ends were cut back, 3 bases at V and 4 bases at J, with 9 bases in the middle. Germline lookup yields CDR1 WSHSY and CDR2 SAAADI. The CDR3 nucleotides are TGCGCCAGCAGTGATCCTGTCGGCTATGGCTACACCTTC. Translation gives CASSDPVGYGYTF.

V gene TRBV18 combines with J gene TRBJ2-3; weak D call: TRBD2 (6 bases). This CDR3 region has 13 residues. The V end lost 3 bases, the J end lost 4 bases, and 8 bases lay between the germline ends. Germline values: CDR1 KGHSH, CDR2 LQKENI. CDR3 sequence (DNA): TGTGCCAGCTCACCCGGGGGTGCAGATACGCAGTATTTT. This sequence encodes CASSPGGADTQYF.

The chain joins TRBV28 to TRBJ1-2; D is uncertain. Looked up from germline, CDR1 is MDHEN and CDR2 is SYDVKM. V gave up 6 bases and J gave up 5 bases, with 19 bases separating them. CDR3 length: 15 residues. This CDR3 reads CASRTRTTGEYGYTF. The CDR3 coding sequence is TGTGCCAGCAGGACCCGCACCACCGGGGAGTATGGCTACACCTTC.

The chain links TRBV12-3 or TRBV12-4 to TRBJ2-5; 7 bases line up with TRBD1. The CDR3 extends over 13 amino acids. V lost 2 bases to trimming and J lost 3 bases; unmatched junction nucleotides: 0. The CDR3 loop reads CASSLQGEETQYF. CDR3 in DNA: TGTGCCAGCAGTTTACAGGGGGAAGAGACCCAGTACTTC.

The V gene is TRBV6-5, the J gene TRBJ2-2, with 8 bases fitting TRBD1. The CDR3 totals 15 residues. V gave up 6 bases and J gave up 4 bases; unmatched junction bases: 7. CDR1 and CDR2 (germline): MNHEY, SVGAGI. The CDR3: CASRETGVFTGELFF. DNA of the CDR3: TGTGCCAGCAGAGAGACAGGGGTTTTCACCGGGGAGCTGTTTTTT.

This rearrangement joins TRBV12-5 to TRBJ1-5; 9 bases line up with TRBD1. The V and J ends lost 5 bases and 3 bases, in that order; junction bases with no gene match: 11. In germline, CDR1 is LGHNT, CDR2 FRNRAP. The CDR3 is made up of 17 amino acids. In DNA, the CDR3 is TGTGCTAGTGGTCCATCAAACAGGGGGCCGTACAATCAGCCCCAGCATTTT. This sequence encodes CASGPSNRGPYNQPQHF.